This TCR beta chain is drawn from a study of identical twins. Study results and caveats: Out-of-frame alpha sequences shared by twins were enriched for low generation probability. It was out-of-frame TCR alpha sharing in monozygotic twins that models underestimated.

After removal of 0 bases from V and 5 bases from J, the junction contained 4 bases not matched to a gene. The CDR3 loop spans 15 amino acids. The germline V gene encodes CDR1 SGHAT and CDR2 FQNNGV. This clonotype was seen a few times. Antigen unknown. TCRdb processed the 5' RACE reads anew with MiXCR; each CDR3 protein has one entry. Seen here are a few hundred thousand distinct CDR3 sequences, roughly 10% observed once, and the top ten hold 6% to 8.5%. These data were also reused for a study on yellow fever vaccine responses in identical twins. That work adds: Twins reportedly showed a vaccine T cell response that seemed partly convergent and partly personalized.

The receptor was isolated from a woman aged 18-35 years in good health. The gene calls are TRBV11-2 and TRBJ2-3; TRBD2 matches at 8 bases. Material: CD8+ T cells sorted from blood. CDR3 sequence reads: CASSLETSGRDTQYF. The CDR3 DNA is TGTGCCAGCAGCTTAGAAACTAGCGGTAGAGATACGCAGTATTTT.